The T cell receptor beta chain under discussion was sequenced for a study of blood T cell repertoires in COVID-19. The CDR3 totals 17 residues. CDR1 is SNHLY and CDR2 is FYNNEI in the germline V gene. Losses at the gene ends were 6 bases for V and 2 bases for J; bases not matched to a gene: 13. Methods used by the authors: Estimates of nucleated cell counts were drawn from the amplification of reference gene primers. Produced via immunoSEQ multiplex PCR; TCRdb's table is partial and in-frame only. V and J calls and clone size are as listed in that table; D and trimming were resolved from the DNA. The sample has more than 350,000 clones, about 87% seen once. In Seattle, patients joined the study during active infection and were tracked longitudinally.

The sequence was obtained from a woman aged 25 to 39 with COVID-19, enrolled during active disease. The gene calls are TRBV2 and TRBJ2-3; TRBD2 agrees at 8 bases. Material: peripheral blood. CDR3 DNA: TGTGCCAGCAGCCCAGGGGCGGCTAGCGGGTCCACAGATACGCAGTATTTT. Protein product: CASSPGAASGSTDTQYF.